This T cell receptor beta chain was retrieved from a study of identifying expanded T cells in peripheral blood. The junction had 1 base not matched to a gene; V was cut back by 3 bases and J by 3 bases. CDR1 is MDHEN and CDR2 is SYDVKM in the germline V gene. The CDR3 has 14 residues. Using immunoSEQ multiplex PCR, the repertoire was profiled, and TCRdb retains in-frame clones only, with some absent. Among fewer than 65,000 clones listed, 87% were seen once. The specimen was blood. This receptor was obtained from a person aged 18-70 years in good health. The rearrangement uses TRBV28 and TRBJ1-4; 7 nucleotides line up with TRBD1. The CDR3 region has the DNA TGTGCCAGCAGTTTTCAGGGGGCTAATGAAAAACTGTTTTTT. Its translation is CASSFQGANEKLFF. The full variable domain, its missing parts supplied by reference TRBV28 and TRBJ1-4, is DVKVTQSSRYLVKRTGEKVFLECVQDMDHENMFWYRQDPGLGLRLIYFSYDVKMKEKGDIPEGYSVSREKKERFSLILESASTNQTSMYLCASSFQGANEKLFFGSGTQLSVL.